Sequencing of this TCR beta chain was carried out in a study of cytomegalovirus exposure and HLA in healthy donors. Study at large: Early on, a data release was issued that held tens of millions of unique TCRs from HLA-typed donors. General study points: Sequencing artifact likely explains a cluster of highly shared sequence variants. Researchers had no immune exposure information except CMV serostatus available.

With respect to this clone: Its antigen is currently unknown.

The PCR contained 60 Vbeta and 13 Jbeta primers. Method: immunoSEQ multiplex PCR; TCRdb's copy keeps in-frame clones and lacks some. The profile shows 95,000 to 100,000 clones, around 83% of them singletons. Germline values: CDR1 MNHEY, CDR2 SMNVEV (reference sequence). This CDR3 region has 15 residues. Trimming at V came to 5 bases and at J to 7 bases, leaving 8 bases not matched to a gene. Nominally healthy donors were sampled, though unrecorded immune exposures were likely. Sequencing input: PBMCs. The sequence derives from a man younger than 45 in good health and CMV-seronegative. V is TRBV27 and J is TRBJ1-5; the match to TRBD1 covers 10 bases. The CDR3 reads CASSPSTGGRQPQHF. The CDR3 DNA reads as TGTGCCAGCAGTCCTTCGACAGGGGGCAGGCAGCCCCAGCATTTT.